Listed here are 14 T cell receptor beta chains from one sample, sequenced in a study of blood T cell repertoires in COVID-19. TCRdb's copy holds only in-frame clones and misses some; the assay was immunoSEQ multiplex PCR. The data contain tens of thousands of clones, roughly nine tenths of them singletons. Sequenced sample: peripheral blood. The receptor source for this set is a human donor in a cohort sampled during active COVID-19.

This clone was counted once. This chain links TRBV27 with TRBJ2-7, with D possibly TRBD2 on 6 matching bases. Germline V gives CDR1 MNHEY, CDR2 SMNVEV (reference sequence). V gave up 3 bases and J gave up 5 bases, with 8 bases separating them. CDR3 size: 12 residues. CDR3 sequence reads: CASSFWGDEQYF. The CDR3 DNA reads as TGTGCCAGCAGTTTCTGGGGGGACGAGCAGTACTTC.

V is TRBV11-2 and J is TRBJ1-3, with D maybe TRBD1 (6 bases). Trimming removed 5 bases at V and 3 bases at J, with 11 bases between. CDR3 length: 14 amino acids. Germline V gene sequence: CDR1 SGHAT, CDR2 FQNNGV. The CDR3 reads CASSALRGGNTIYF. For the CDR3, the DNA is TGTGCCAGCAGCGCCCTCAGGGGTGGAAACACCATATATTTT.

V is TRBV5-5 and J is TRBJ1-2; the D gene is possibly TRBD1 (5 bases). CDR1 is SGHKS, CDR2 YYEKEE, per germline (reference sequence). The ends were cut back, 5 bases at V and 9 bases at J, with 17 bases in the middle. CDR3 length: 13 amino acids. The CDR3 reads CASRPGLLSRYTF. CDR3 DNA sequence: TGTGCCAGCAGACCGGGACTCCTTTCTCGCTACACCTTC.

The chain recombines TRBV6-1 with TRBJ1-4, with 10 positions matching TRBD1. Germline CDR1 and CDR2: MNHNS and SASEGT. The junction had 4 bases not matched to a gene; V was cut back by 0 bases and J by 0 bases. The CDR3 loop spans 18 amino acids. Here the CDR3 DNA reads TGTGCCAGCAGTGAAGCGGACAGGGGGGTTGCAACTAATGAAAAACTGTTTTTT. As protein: CASSEADRGVATNEKLFF.

The chain carries TRBV19 and TRBJ1-5; D ambiguous. The germline gives CDR1 LNHDA, CDR2 SQIVND (reference sequence). Between the trimmed V and J ends, which lost 5 bases and 3 bases, there was a span of 5 bases. This CDR3 is built from 12 residues. The CDR3 DNA is TGTGCCAGTAGTTTCCACAATCAGCCCCAGCATTTT. Amino acid sequence: CASSFHNQPQHF.

The chain recombines TRBV2 with TRBJ2-7; 9 bases map to TRBD1. With 2 bases clipped from V and 11 bases from J, the junction kept 10 bases outside the gene matches. The CDR3 is 14 residues long. From germline, CDR1 is SNHLY and CDR2 FYNNEI. CDR3 region: CASSETGGRVGEYF. Here the CDR3 DNA reads TGTGCCAGCAGTGAAACAGGGGGCAGGGTAGGGGAGTACTTC.

The chain employs TRBV12-3 or TRBV12-4 and TRBJ1-2; D gene ambiguous. The CDR3 covers 13 residues. Trimming took off 2 bases at V and 0 bases at J, with 4 bases between the two ends. CDR3 in DNA: TGTGCCAGCAGTTTAACGGCTAACTATGGCTACACCTTC. Amino acid sequence: CASSLTANYGYTF.

The rearrangement links TRBV6-2 or TRBV6-3 to TRBJ2-7, with 12 bases identical to TRBD2. Looked up from germline, CDR1 is MNHEY and CDR2 is SVGEGT. Trimming removed 3 bases from V and 0 bases from J; junction bases left unmatched: 9. This CDR3 is 18 amino acids long. The CDR3 DNA reads TGTGCCAGCAGTTATGCTAGCGGGGGGGACCTCAACTCCTACGAGCAGTACTTC. Amino acids: CASSYASGGDLNSYEQYF.

The chain is built from TRBV6-5 and TRBJ1-2; TRBD1 aligns across 7 bases. The CDR3 runs to 16 residues. V was clipped by 4 bases and J by 0 bases; unmatched bases: 8. Per germline, CDR1 MNHEY and CDR2 SVGAGI. CDR3 sequence: CASSSSWDRANYGYTF. The CDR3 DNA reads as TGTGCCAGCAGTTCCTCTTGGGACAGAGCTAACTATGGCTACACCTTC.

CDR3 residues: CATSDYRGSDYGYTF. The CDR3 DNA sequence: TGTGCCACCAGTGATTACAGGGGATCCGACTATGGCTACACCTTC. This sequence joins TRBV24-1 and TRBJ1-2, with 7 bases lining up with TRBD1. Germline assignment: CDR1 KGHDR and CDR2 SFDVKD. Trimming removed 2 bases from V and 3 bases from J; junction bases left unmatched: 5. The CDR3 is 15 amino acids.

The chain recombines TRBV10-3 with TRBJ2-5; 13 bases are shared with TRBD2. Trimming removed 5 bases from V and 2 bases from J; junction bases left unmatched: 5. The CDR3 covers 16 residues. Germline loops: CDR1 ENHRY, CDR2 SYGVKD. The CDR3 sequence is CAISRGLAGEQETQYF. As DNA, the CDR3 is TGTGCCATCAGTCGAGGACTAGCGGGGGAACAAGAGACCCAGTACTTC.

CDR3 region: CASSPRLETNYGYTF. The CDR3 nucleotides read TGTGCCAGCAGCCCCCGCCTCGAAACAAACTATGGCTACACCTTC. J is TRBJ1-2 and V is TRBV5-4, with D unresolved. Germline values: CDR1 SGHNT, CDR2 YYREEE (reference sequence). Trimming left V 4 bases short and J 2 bases short, with 15 bases between. This CDR3 is built from 15 residues.

The V call is TRBV6-6, the J call TRBJ1-1; D call uncertain. The germline V gene has CDR1 MNHNY and CDR2 SVGAGI (reference sequence). This CDR3 region has 12 residues. The ends were cut back, 7 bases at V and 4 bases at J, with 10 bases in the middle. The CDR3: CASIREGTEAFF. The DNA of the CDR3 is TGTGCCAGCATTAGGGAGGGCACTGAAGCTTTCTTT.

The chain recombines TRBV9 with TRBJ1-2; D ambiguous. V was cut by 3 bases and J by 6 bases, with 12 bases left in between. In germline, CDR1 is SGDLS, CDR2 YYNGEE. The CDR3 sequence is 13 residues long. CDR3 protein: CASSAVLRDGYTF. The CDR3 bases are TGTGCCAGCAGCGCTGTCCTGCGTGATGGCTACACCTTC.